The sequence of this T cell receptor beta chain was determined in a study of blood T cell repertoires in COVID-19. Study context: Material from acute and convalescent COVID-19 was sourced from the United States, Italy and Spain. PBMCs, B-cell-depleted T cells, or T cells provided the cDNA or gDNA that made up the material.

Authors' processing steps: Researchers report that nucleated cell counts were estimated from reference gene primer amplification. Clones were read by immunoSEQ multiplex PCR, and TCRdb kept only the in-frame ones, dropping some. The D gene and trimming were derived from the DNA, and the V and J assignments and clone size from that table. Here the sample spans approximately 240,000 clones, 83% being singletons. J gave up 10 bases and V 5 bases, and 6 bases lay outside the gene matches. From germline, CDR1 is MNHEY and CDR2 SMNVEV (reference sequence). The length of the CDR3 is 12 residues. The chain recombines TRBV27 with TRBJ2-7; 9 bases map to TRBD1. The clonotype comes from a human donor in a cohort sampled during active COVID-19. The source material was peripheral blood. The chain's CDR3 is CASSDRGGSQYF. CDR3 coding DNA: TGTGCCAGCAGTGACAGGGGGGGGAGCCAGTACTTC.